One and the same sample provided the 22 T cell receptor beta chains below, sequenced in a study of regulatory T cells in long-lasting Graves disease. As to time point: newly diagnosed GD, antithyroid drugs for less than 3 months. Isolated PBMC RNA provided the starting material for the TCR library. Libraries of TCR beta came from iRepertoire HTBI primers plus Arm-PCR of CDR3 regions. TCRdb fed the multiplex PCR reads into MiXCR, producing one record per CDR3 protein. The sample lists 500,000 or so distinct CDR3 sequences, around 15% occurring once. The same sample was also studied in work on T cells in Graves' hyperthyroidism and ophthalmopathy.

The sample here was peripheral blood mononuclear cells (PBMCs), taken at new diagnosis, from a patient treated with antithyroid drugs. Receptors were obtained from a woman in her forties or fifties with Graves disease.

The rearrangement uses TRBV30 and TRBJ2-7, with D unresolved. Deletions cut 3 bases from V and 4 bases from J, with 13 bases between. This CDR3 has 13 amino acids. Per the germline V gene, CDR1 is GTSNPN and CDR2 is SVGIG (reference sequence). The CDR3 spells CAWRTLTEYEQYF. CDR3 coding DNA: TGTGCCTGGAGGACCCTGACGGAGTACGAGCAGTACTTC.

This clonotype has ten or more counts. The V gene is TRBV11-2, the J gene TRBJ1-1; D unclear. With 3 bases removed from V and 4 bases from J, the gap between germline ends came to 12 bases. The CDR3 has 14 amino acids. Germline CDR1 reads SGHAT; CDR2 reads FQNNGV. CDR3 protein: CASSFGDWTTEAFF. DNA of the CDR3: TGTGCCAGCAGCTTTGGCGATTGGACCACTGAAGCTTTCTTT. The whole variable domain, filled in from reference TRBV11-2 and TRBJ1-1, reads EAGVAQSPRYKIIEKRQSVAFWCNPISGHATLYWYQQILGQGPKLLIQFQNNGVVDDSQLPKDRFSAERLKGVDSTLKIQPAKLEDSAVYLCASSFGDWTTEAFFGQGTRLTVV.

This clonotype was picked up a small number of times. This chain uses TRBV4-2 with TRBJ2-7; TRBD1 agrees at 8 bases. Germline lookup yields CDR1 LGHNA and CDR2 YNFKEQ. V was pared by 3 bases and J by 4 bases, with 8 bases of the junction left unmatched. The CDR3 covers 15 residues. The CDR3 sequence: CASSHRQGWVYEQYF. The CDR3 coding sequence is TGTGCCAGCAGCCACCGACAGGGGTGGGTTTACGAGCAGTACTTC.

The V call is TRBV28, the J call TRBJ2-6; D unclear. Trimming stripped 3 bases from V and 0 bases from J, with 9 bases between. The CDR3 contains 16 residues. In germline, CDR1 is MDHEN, CDR2 SYDVKM. The CDR3 region is CASSFSPDSGANVLTF. In DNA, the CDR3 is TGTGCCAGCAGTTTTTCCCCGGACTCTGGGGCCAACGTCCTGACTTTC.

Details on this clonotype: A much larger clone differs from this one at a single base, so this may be a read error. The chain couples TRBV3-1 to TRBJ1-2; D not resolved. V was trimmed by 4 bases and J by 5 bases, leaving 14 bases between them. CDR3 length equals 14 residues. Germline lookup yields CDR1 LGHDT and CDR2 YNNKEL (reference sequence). The CDR3 DNA reads as TGTGCCAGCAGCCTAACAACGCACACATATGGCTACACCTTC. Amino acids: CASSLTTHTYGYTF. Looking up the rest from reference TRBV3-1 and TRBJ1-2 gives the full variable domain: DTAVSQTPKYLVTQMGNDKSIKCEQNLGHDTMYWYKQDSKKFLKIMFSYNNKELIINETVPNRFSPKSPDKAHLNLHINSLELGDSAVYFCASSLTTHTYGYTFGSGTRLTVV.

V gene TRBV10-3 combines with J gene TRBJ2-3; D gene ambiguous. The CDR3 has 15 residues. Trimming cost V 0 bases and J 2 bases, with 9 bases left between them. Germline CDR1 and CDR2: ENHRY and SYGVKD. The CDR3 loop reads CAISESRVNTDTQYF. The CDR3, as DNA: TGTGCCATCAGTGAGTCAAGGGTTAACACAGATACGCAGTATTTT.

This clonotype has just a few counts. J is TRBJ2-5 and V is TRBV9; TRBD1 aligns across 7 bases. The V segment lost 0 bases and the J segment 0 bases; nucleotides outside the gene matches: 5. The length of the CDR3 is 16 residues. Germline V lookup: CDR1 SGDLS, CDR2 YYNGEE. The CDR3 DNA sequence: TGTGCCAGCAGCGTAGGGACAGGACTTAACCAAGAGACCCAGTACTTC. Its protein product is CASSVGTGLNQETQYF.

V is TRBV4-1 and J is TRBJ2-3, with 7 bases identical to TRBD2. The CDR3 contains 14 residues. Germline trimming cut 7 bases from V and 1 base from J; bases unmatched to any gene: 5. Germline-derived CDR1 and CDR2 are MGHRA and YSYEKL. The CDR3 DNA sequence: TGCGCCAGCAACCGGCTAGCGGGCACAGATACGCAGTATTTT. Its translation: CASNRLAGTDTQYF.

The chain has TRBV3-1 and TRBJ2-5, with 8 positions matching TRBD2. The CDR3 runs to 16 residues. The ends lost 1 base at V and 0 bases at J; junction bases unmatched: 4. Germline loops: CDR1 LGHDT, CDR2 YNNKEL (reference sequence). The CDR3 loop is CASSQAGGRDQETQYF. The CDR3 region has the DNA TGTGCCAGCAGCCAAGCGGGGGGGCGGGACCAAGAGACCCAGTACTTC.

This clonotype has a count of ten or more. This chain connects TRBV29-1 to TRBJ2-7, with 14 bases aligning to TRBD2. Germline CDR1 is SQVTM and CDR2 is ANQGSEA. The CDR3 has 14 residues. J gave up 7 bases and V 7 bases, and 9 bases lay outside the gene matches. The DNA of the CDR3 is TGCAGCGCCTCGCCGGGACTAGCGGGAGCGGAGCAGTACTTC. The encoded protein is CSASPGLAGAEQYF.

This clonotype was counted many times. In DNA form, the CDR3 reads TGTGCCTGGAGTCCAGCTCAAGAGACCCAGTACTTC. Translated, it gives CAWSPAQETQYF. The chain carries TRBV30 and TRBJ2-5; D not certain. Trimming stripped 2 bases from V and 2 bases from J, with 6 bases between. CDR1 is GTSNPN and CDR2 is SVGIG in the germline V gene (reference sequence). The CDR3 is made up of 12 amino acids.

The rearrangement uses TRBV7-9 and TRBJ1-5; D possibly corresponds to TRBD1 (5 bases). The CDR3 is 14 amino acids. Germline CDR1 and CDR2: SEHNR and FQNEAQ (reference sequence). V lost 1 base and J lost 5, with 9 bases in between. For the CDR3, the DNA is TGTGCCAGCAGCTTAGAAGGGGCCCATCAGCCCCAGCATTTT. Protein: CASSLEGAHQPQHF.

The sample holds many counts of this clonotype. This CDR3 is CASSVDWGTSPTDTQYF. The CDR3 DNA follows: TGTGCCAGCAGCGTAGACTGGGGGACTAGCCCCACAGATACGCAGTATTTT. The V gene is TRBV9, the J gene TRBJ2-3; 9 bases align to TRBD2. Germline CDR1 SGDLS, CDR2 YYNGEE. V lost 0 bases and J lost 2; bases outside the gene matches: 7. The CDR3 covers 17 residues. Drawing the rest from reference TRBV9 and TRBJ2-3, the complete variable domain is DSGVTQTPKHLITATGQRVTLRCSPRSGDLSVYWYQQSLDQGLQFLIQYYNGEERAKGNILERFSAQQFPDLHSELNLSSLELGDSALYFCASSVDWGTSPTDTQYFGPGTRLTVL.

The table lists this clonotype with a few counts. The genes are TRBV7-9 and TRBJ2-7; 9 bases match TRBD1. Germline V gene data show CDR1 as SEHNR and CDR2 as FQNEAQ (reference sequence). Losses at the gene ends were 5 bases for V and 0 bases for J; bases not matched to a gene: 5. The CDR3 loop spans 15 amino acids. Written as DNA, the CDR3 is TGTGCCAGCAGCATACGGACAGGGGACTCCTACGAGCAGTACTTC. Translation: CASSIRTGDSYEQYF.

This clonotype was seen only a few times. V usage is TRBV28 and J usage is TRBJ2-1, with 10 bases matching TRBD2. Germline V lookup: CDR1 MDHEN, CDR2 SYDVKM. J gave up 4 bases and V 6 bases, and 9 bases lay outside the gene matches. The CDR3 is made up of 16 amino acids. CDR3 region: CASRPASGGRYNEQFF. DNA of the CDR3: TGTGCCAGCAGACCAGCTAGCGGGGGCCGGTACAATGAGCAGTTCTTC.

This clonotype has at least ten counts. The V call is TRBV18, the J call TRBJ2-2; D unclear. The CDR3 has 14 amino acids. Germline V lookup: CDR1 KGHSH, CDR2 LQKENI. Trimming removed 0 bases at V and 2 bases at J, with 4 bases between. The CDR3 loop reads CASSPPSNTGELFF. The CDR3 DNA reads TGTGCCAGCTCACCACCGTCTAACACCGGGGAGCTGTTTTTT.

As concerns this clonotype: A read error may explain this, as a much larger clone is one base away. The rearrangement uses TRBV11-2 and TRBJ2-7; 8 bases are shared with TRBD2. The J call may be wrong; the DNA end is better matched by TRBJ2-1. The CDR3 is 16 amino acids. The germline V gene encodes CDR1 SGHAT and CDR2 FQNNGV. CDR3 amino acids: CAGSLTSAYTYNEQFF. The CDR3 nucleotides read TGTGCCGGCAGTTTGACTAGCGCCTATACCTACAATGAGCAGTTCTTC.

The chain recombines TRBV3-1 with TRBJ2-1; perhaps D is TRBD1 or TRBD2 (5 bases each). Germline assignment: CDR1 LGHDT and CDR2 YNNKEL (reference sequence). V was pared by 6 bases and J by 12 bases, with 18 bases between. The CDR3 spans 13 residues. CDR3 sequence (DNA): TGTGCCAGCAGATCTACCACGGGGCCCCGGCAGTTCTTC. The encoded protein is CASRSTTGPRQFF.

This clonotype appeared a few times. The rearrangement uses TRBV18 and TRBJ2-5; no clear D. In germline, CDR1 is KGHSH, CDR2 LQKENI. V was cut by 3 bases and J by 1 base, with 12 bases left in between. The CDR3 runs to 15 residues. The chain's CDR3 is CASSPVTSPQETQYF. In DNA form, the CDR3 reads TGTGCCAGCTCACCCGTAACGTCACCCCAAGAGACCCAGTACTTC.

This clonotype has a handful of counts. The chain is built from TRBV5-6 and TRBJ2-5; 9 bases are a match to TRBD1. Gene TRBJ2-7 matches the end of the DNA better, so the J call may be wrong. CDR3 size: 14 residues. CDR1 and CDR2 (germline): SGHDT, YYEEEE. The CDR3 DNA is TGTGCCAGCAGCTGGGGGACAGGGCTTTACGAGCAGTACTTC. It yields the protein CASSWGTGLYEQYF.

There are a few counts of this clonotype. Given a much more abundant clone one base away, this may be a read error. J is TRBJ2-1 and V is TRBV11-2; 8 nucleotides line up with TRBD2. This CDR3 is built from 16 residues. From germline, CDR1 is SGHAT and CDR2 FQNNGV. The trim removed 5 bases at V and 2 bases at J, leaving 8 bases unmatched. As DNA, the CDR3 is TGTGCCAGCAGCCCCCCTATAGCGGGAACCTACAATGAGCAGTTCTTC. It encodes CASSPPIAGTYNEQFF.

Details on this clonotype: A much larger clone lies a single base off, so this may be a read error. The CDR3 does not end in the conserved phenylalanine or tryptophan, so this is likely a read error. The chain joins TRBV5-1 to TRBJ2-3, with D maybe TRBD1 (6 bases). V lost 3 bases and J lost 5, with 10 bases in between. Germline CDR1 is SGHRS and CDR2 is YFSETQ. CDR3 size: 13 residues. The CDR3 nucleotides read TGCGCCAGCAGCTGGACCAGGGGAGATACGCAGTATTAT. Protein sequence: CASSWTRGDTQYY.